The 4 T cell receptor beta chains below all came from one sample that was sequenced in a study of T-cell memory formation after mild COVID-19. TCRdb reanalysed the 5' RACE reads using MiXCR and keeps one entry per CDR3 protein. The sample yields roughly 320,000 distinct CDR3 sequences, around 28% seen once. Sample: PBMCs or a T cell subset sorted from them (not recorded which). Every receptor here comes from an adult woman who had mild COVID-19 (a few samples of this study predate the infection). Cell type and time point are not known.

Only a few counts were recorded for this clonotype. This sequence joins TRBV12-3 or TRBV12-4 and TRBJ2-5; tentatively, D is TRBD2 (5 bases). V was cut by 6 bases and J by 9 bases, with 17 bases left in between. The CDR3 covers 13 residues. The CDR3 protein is CASRDSVLGSQYF. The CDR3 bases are TGTGCCAGCAGAGATAGCGTTCTAGGGTCCCAGTACTTC.

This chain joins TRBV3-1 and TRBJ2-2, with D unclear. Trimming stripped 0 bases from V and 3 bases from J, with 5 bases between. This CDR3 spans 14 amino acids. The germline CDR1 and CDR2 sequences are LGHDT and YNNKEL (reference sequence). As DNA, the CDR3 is TGTGCCAGCAGCCAAGAGGCTCACACCGGGGAGCTGTTTTTT. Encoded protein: CASSQEAHTGELFF. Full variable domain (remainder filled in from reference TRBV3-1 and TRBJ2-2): DTAVSQTPKYLVTQMGNDKSIKCEQNLGHDTMYWYKQDSKKFLKIMFSYNNKELIINETVPNRFSPKSPDKAHLNLHINSLELGDSAVYFCASSQEAHTGELFFGEGSRLTVL.

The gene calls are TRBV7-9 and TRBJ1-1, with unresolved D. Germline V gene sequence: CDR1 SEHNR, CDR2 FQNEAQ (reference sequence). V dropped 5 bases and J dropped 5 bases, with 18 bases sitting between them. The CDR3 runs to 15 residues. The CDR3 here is CASSTLHKARTEAFF. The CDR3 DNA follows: TGTGCCAGCAGCACCCTACATAAAGCGAGGACTGAAGCTTTCTTT.

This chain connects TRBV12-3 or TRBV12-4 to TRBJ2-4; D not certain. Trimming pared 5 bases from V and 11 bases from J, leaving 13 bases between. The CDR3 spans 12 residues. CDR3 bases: TGTGCCAGCAGTCTCACAGTGGGTTTTCAGTACTTC. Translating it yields CASSLTVGFQYF.